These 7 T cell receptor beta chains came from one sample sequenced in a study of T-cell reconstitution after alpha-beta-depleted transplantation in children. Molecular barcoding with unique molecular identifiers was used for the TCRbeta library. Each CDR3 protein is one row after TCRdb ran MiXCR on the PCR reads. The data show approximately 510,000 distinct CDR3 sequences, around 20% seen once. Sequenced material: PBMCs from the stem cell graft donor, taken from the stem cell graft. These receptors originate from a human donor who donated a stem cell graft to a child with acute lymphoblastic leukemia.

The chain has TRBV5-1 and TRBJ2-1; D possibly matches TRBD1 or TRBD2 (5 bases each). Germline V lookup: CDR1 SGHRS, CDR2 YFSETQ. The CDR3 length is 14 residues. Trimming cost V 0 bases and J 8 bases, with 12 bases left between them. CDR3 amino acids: CASSLGGVRHEQFF. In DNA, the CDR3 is TGCGCCAGCAGCTTGGGAGGGGTTCGACATGAGCAGTTCTTC.

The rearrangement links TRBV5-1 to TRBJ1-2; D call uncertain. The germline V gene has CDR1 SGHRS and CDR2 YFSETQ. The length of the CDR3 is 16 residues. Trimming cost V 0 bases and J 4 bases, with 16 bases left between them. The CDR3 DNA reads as TGCGCCAGCAGCTTGGGTCCCACAGAGACCTTCTATGGCTACACCTTC. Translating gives CASSLGPTETFYGYTF. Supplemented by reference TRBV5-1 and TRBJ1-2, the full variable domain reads KAGVTQTPRYLIKTRGQQVTLSCSPISGHRSVSWYQQTPGQGLQFLFEYFSETQRNKGNFPGRFSGRQFSNSRSEMNVSTLELGDSALYLCASSLGPTETFYGYTFGSGTRLTVV.

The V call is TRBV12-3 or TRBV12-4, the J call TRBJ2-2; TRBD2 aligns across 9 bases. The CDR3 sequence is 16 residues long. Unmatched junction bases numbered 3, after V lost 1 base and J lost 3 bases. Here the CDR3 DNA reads TGTGCCAGCAGTTTAGGGACTAGCGCGTACACCGGGGAGCTGTTTTTT. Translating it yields CASSLGTSAYTGELFF.

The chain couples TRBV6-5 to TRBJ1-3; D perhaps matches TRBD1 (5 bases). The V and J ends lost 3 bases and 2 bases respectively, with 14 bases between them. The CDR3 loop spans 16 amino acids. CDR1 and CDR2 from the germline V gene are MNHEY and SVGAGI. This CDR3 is CASSYLAQEAGNTIYF. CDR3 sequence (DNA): TGTGCCAGCAGTTATCTAGCACAGGAGGCTGGAAACACCATATATTTT.

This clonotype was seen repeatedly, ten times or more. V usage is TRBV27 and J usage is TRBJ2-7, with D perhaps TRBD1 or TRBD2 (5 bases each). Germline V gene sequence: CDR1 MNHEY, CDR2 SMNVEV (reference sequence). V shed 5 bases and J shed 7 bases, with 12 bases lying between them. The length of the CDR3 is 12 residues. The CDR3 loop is CASSPRGREQYF. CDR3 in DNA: TGTGCCAGCAGTCCCCGGGGACGGGAGCAGTACTTC.

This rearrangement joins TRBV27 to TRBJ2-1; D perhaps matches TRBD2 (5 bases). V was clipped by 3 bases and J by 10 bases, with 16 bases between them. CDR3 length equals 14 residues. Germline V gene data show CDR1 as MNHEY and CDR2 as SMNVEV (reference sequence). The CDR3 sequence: CASSLGEVPSEQFF. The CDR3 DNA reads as TGTGCCAGCAGTTTGGGAGAAGTTCCATCCGAGCAGTTCTTC.

CDR3 amino acids: CASSLFPQVQETQYF. For the CDR3, the DNA is TGCGCCAGCAGCCTTTTTCCACAGGTCCAAGAGACCCAGTACTTC. The chain has TRBV4-1 and TRBJ2-5; a possible D gene is TRBD1 (5 bases). Trimming cost V 4 bases and J 1 base, with 13 bases left between them. CDR3 length equals 15 residues. The germline CDR1 and CDR2 sequences are MGHRA and YSYEKL.